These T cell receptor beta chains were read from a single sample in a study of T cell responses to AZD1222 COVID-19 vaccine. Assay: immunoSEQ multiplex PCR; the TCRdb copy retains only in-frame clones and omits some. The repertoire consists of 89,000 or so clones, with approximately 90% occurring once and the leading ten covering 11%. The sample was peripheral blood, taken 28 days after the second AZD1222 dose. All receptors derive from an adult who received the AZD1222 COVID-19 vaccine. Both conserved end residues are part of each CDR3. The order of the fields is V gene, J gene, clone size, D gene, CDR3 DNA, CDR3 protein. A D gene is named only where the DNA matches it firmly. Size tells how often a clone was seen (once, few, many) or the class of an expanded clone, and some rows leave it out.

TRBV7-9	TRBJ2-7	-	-	TGTGCCAGCAGCTTAGGGAAATCCTACGAGCAGTACTTC	CASSLGKSYEQYF
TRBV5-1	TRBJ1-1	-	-	TGCGCCAGCAGCCCCAACCTAGGGGGCACTGAAGCTTTCTTT	CASSPNLGGTEAFF
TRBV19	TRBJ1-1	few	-	TGTGCCAGTAGTATCAACAACGAGGCGTACAGGAACACTGAAGCTTTCTTT	CASSINNEAYRNTEAFF
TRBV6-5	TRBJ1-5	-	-	TGTGCCAGCAGCCTTCAGCCCCAGCATTTT	CASSLQPQHF
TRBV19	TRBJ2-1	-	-	TGTGCCAGTAGTTCAACACCGGGGACATACAATGAGCAGTTCTTC	CASSSTPGTYNEQFF
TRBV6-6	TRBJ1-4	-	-	TGTGCCAGCAGTTCTTATGGATCCGCAAATGAAAAACTGTTTTTT	CASSSYGSANEKLFF
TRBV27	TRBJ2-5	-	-	TGTGCCAGCAGCGGGGTGAGGGGGGAGACCCAGTACTTC	CASSGVRGETQYF
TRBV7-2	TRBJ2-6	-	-	TGTGCCAGCAGGGCTGGGGCCAACGTCCTGACTTTC	CASRAGANVLTF
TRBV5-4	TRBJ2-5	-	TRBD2	TGTGCCAGCAGCGGGGGACTAGCGGGAGGCGGGGAGACCCAGTACTTC	CASSGGLAGGGETQYF
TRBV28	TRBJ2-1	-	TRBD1	TGTGCCAGCAGGCCAACAGGGGTTGACGAGCAGTTCTTC	CASRPTGVDEQFF
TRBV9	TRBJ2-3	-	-	TGTGCCAGCAGCGCCGGGGGCACAGATACGCAGTATTTT	CASSAGGTDTQYF
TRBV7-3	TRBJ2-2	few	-	TGTGCCAGCAGCTTAACCCCAGGGGGGAAGGCCGGGGAGCTGTTTTTT	CASSLTPGGKAGELFF
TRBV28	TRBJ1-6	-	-	TGTGCCAGCAGTTTCCGGGGCGGGAATTCACCCCTCCACTTT	CASSFRGGNSPLHF
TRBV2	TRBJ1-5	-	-	TGTGCCAGCAGGAAGGAGGGCCATCAGCCCCAGCATTTT	CASRKEGHQPQHF
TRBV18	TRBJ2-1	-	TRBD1	TGTGCCAGCTCACCACTGGGACAGCCCTCCCCCAATGAGCAGTTCTTC	CASSPLGQPSPNEQFF
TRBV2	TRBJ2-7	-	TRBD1	TGTGCCGGCGGGACAGGGTGGTACGAGCAGTACTTC	CAGGTGWYEQYF
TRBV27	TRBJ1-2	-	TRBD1	TGTGCCAGCCGGCCGGGACAGGGAGAGGATGGCTACACCTTC	CASRPGQGEDGYTF
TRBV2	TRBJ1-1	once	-	TGTGCCACCCGCAGGGAGATTGAAGCTTTCTTT	CATRREIEAFF
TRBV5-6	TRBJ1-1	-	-	TGTGCCAGCAGCTTTGGTGTGGTGGTAGGCACTGAAGCTTTCTTT	CASSFGVVVGTEAFF
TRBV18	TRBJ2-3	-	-	TGTGCCAGCTCACCACCTGCAGCTAGCACAGATACGCAGTATTTT	CASSPPAASTDTQYF
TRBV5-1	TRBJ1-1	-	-	TGCGCCAGCAGCTTGGGCCAGCCCCTAAACACTGAAGCTTTCTTT	CASSLGQPLNTEAFF
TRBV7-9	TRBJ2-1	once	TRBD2	TGTGCCAGCAGCTTAGTCCTAGCGGGAGGGCCCGATGAGCAGTTCTTC	CASSLVLAGGPDEQFF
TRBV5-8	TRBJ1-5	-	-	TGTGCCAGCAGCTGGGAATTATTTGATCAGCCCCAGCATTTT	CASSWELFDQPQHF
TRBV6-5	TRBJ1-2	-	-	TGTGCCAGCAGTTACAAACAGGGCCGTGGCTACACCTTC	CASSYKQGRGYTF
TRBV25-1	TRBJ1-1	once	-	TGTGCCAGCAGGACTGCCTTGAACACTGAAGCTTTCTTT	CASRTALNTEAFF
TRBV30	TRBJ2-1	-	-	TGTGCCTGGAGGCACAAAAGCTCCTACAATGAGCAGTTCTTC	CAWRHKSSYNEQFF
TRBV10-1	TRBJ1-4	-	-	TGCGCCAGCAGTTTAGGATCGGGTGAAAAACTGTTTTTT	CASSLGSGEKLFF
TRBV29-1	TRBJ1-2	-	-	TGCAGCTACCGGGACATTGGCTATGGCTACACCTTC	CSYRDIGYGYTF
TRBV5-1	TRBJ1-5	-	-	TGCGCCAGCAGCTTGGGAGGGTTTCAGCCCCAGCATTTT	CASSLGGFQPQHF
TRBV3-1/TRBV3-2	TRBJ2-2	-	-	TGTGCCAGCAGCCTCAAGATCGGGGTTACCGGGGAGCTGTTTTTT	CASSLKIGVTGELFF
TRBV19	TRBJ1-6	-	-	TGTGCCAGTACTTCCGGATCGGGACTGTATAATTCACCCCTCCACTTT	CASTSGSGLYNSPLHF
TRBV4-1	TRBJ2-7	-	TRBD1	TGCGCCAGCAGCCACTTATATACCGTCCAGGGGGCGGGAGAGCAGTACTTC	CASSHLYTVQGAGEQYF
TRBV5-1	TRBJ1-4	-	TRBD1	TGCGCCAGCAGCACGGGACAGGGAAGGTCAACTAATGAAAAACTGTTTTTT	CASSTGQGRSTNEKLFF
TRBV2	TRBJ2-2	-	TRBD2	TGTGCCAGCAGTCTGAACGGGGGGTCGAACACCGGGGAGCTGTTTTTT	CASSLNGGSNTGELFF
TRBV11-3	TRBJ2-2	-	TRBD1	TGTGCCAGCAGCCTCGACAGGGGAGGACTCGACACCGGGGAGCTGTTTTTT	CASSLDRGGLDTGELFF
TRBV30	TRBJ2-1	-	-	TGTGCCTGGAGTGGGAAAGCTGAGCAGTTCTTC	CAWSGKAEQFF
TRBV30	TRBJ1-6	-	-	TGTGCCTGGAGTGGATGGGGCAGGGCCGGTTCACCCCTCCACTTT	CAWSGWGRAGSPLHF
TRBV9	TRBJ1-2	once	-	TGTGCCAGCAGCGTCTCAGAAACGGGGGGCTACACCTTC	CASSVSETGGYTF
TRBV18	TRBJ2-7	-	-	TGTGCCAGCTCACAGATCGGGACGGCCTCCTACGAGCAGTACTTC	CASSQIGTASYEQYF
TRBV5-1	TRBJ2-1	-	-	TGCGCCAGCAGCTTGGTTGCGGGGTGGGCCAATGAGCAGTTCTTC	CASSLVAGWANEQFF
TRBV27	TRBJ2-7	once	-	TGTGCCAGCAGTTTAGGCGTCGGCCCCTACGAGCAGTACTTC	CASSLGVGPYEQYF
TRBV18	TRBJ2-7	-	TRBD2	TGTGCCAGCTCGGCACTAGCGGGGGGCTCCTACGAGCAGTACTTC	CASSALAGGSYEQYF
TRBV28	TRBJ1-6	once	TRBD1	TGTGCCAGCAGTTCGACAGGGTCAACAATGGCCCTCCACTTT	CASSSTGSTMALHF
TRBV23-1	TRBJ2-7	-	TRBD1	TGCGCCAGCAGTCATTGGGACAGGGGGCTATCGTCCTACGAGCAGTACTTC	CASSHWDRGLSSYEQYF
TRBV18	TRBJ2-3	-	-	TGTGCCAGCTCACCACCAGGCACAGATACGCAGTATTTT	CASSPPGTDTQYF
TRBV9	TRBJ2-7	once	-	TGTGCCAGCAGCGCATCCCAGACTAGAGGGCAGTACTTC	CASSASQTRGQYF
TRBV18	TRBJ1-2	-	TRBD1	TGTGCCAGCTCCCCTACCATGGACAGGGACTATGGCTACACCTTC	CASSPTMDRDYGYTF
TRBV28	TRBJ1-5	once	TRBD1	TGTGCCAGCAGGTTACCCGGGACAGGGGGCTTGAGCAATCAGCCCCAGCATTTT	CASRLPGTGGLSNQPQHF
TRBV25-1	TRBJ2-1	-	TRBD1	TGTGCCAGTGGGGGCCCCCAGGGGGCATTTGATGGTGAGCAGTTCTTC	CASGGPQGAFDGEQFF
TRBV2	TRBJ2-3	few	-	TGTGCCAGCAGTGATCATCAGGGCGCCGATACGCAGTATTTT	CASSDHQGADTQYF
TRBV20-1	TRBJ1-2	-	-	TGCAGTGCTAGAAGGGACATAGCCTGGACCTTC	CSARRDIAWTF
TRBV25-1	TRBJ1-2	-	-	TGTGCCAGCAGTGAAACTCACAGGAACGGCTACACCTTC	CASSETHRNGYTF
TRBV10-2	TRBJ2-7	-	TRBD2	TGCGCCAGCAGCCCTAGCGGGAAAGGTGGATTTGGCGAGCAGTACTTC	CASSPSGKGGFGEQYF
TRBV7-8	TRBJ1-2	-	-	TGTGCCAGCAGCTCCGATCGGGGATTAGGTGGCTACACCTTC	CASSSDRGLGGYTF
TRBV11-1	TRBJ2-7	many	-	TGTGCCAGCAGCTCGCGGACCCCAAGGAAGCAGTACTTC	CASSSRTPRKQYF